This T cell receptor beta chain was sequenced for a study of beta chain features in type 1 diabetes. Study information: Sorted cells from all samples, numbering about 98 million, were examined.

This clone was observed a few times. Populations obtained by sorting all exceeded 95% purity. Since all of the isolated RNA was reverse transcribed, expressed TCRB transcripts were what got sequenced. Produced via immunoSEQ multiplex PCR; TCRdb's table is partial and in-frame only. The sample has more than 150,000 clones; 13% are singletons. The J segment lost 11 bases and the V segment lost 4 bases, leaving 1 base of the junction unmatched. This CDR3 contains 11 residues. Germline V gene lookup returns CDR1 SGHTA and CDR2 FQGNSA. The V and J genes are TRBV7-2 and TRBJ2-2, with 7 bases aligning to TRBD1. The receptor's source is a woman aged 18-30 years in good health. The material sequenced was central memory CD4+ T cells from blood. The CDR3 loop reads CASSSGGELFF. The CDR3 DNA follows: TGTGCCAGCAGCTCAGGGGGTGAGCTGTTTTTT.